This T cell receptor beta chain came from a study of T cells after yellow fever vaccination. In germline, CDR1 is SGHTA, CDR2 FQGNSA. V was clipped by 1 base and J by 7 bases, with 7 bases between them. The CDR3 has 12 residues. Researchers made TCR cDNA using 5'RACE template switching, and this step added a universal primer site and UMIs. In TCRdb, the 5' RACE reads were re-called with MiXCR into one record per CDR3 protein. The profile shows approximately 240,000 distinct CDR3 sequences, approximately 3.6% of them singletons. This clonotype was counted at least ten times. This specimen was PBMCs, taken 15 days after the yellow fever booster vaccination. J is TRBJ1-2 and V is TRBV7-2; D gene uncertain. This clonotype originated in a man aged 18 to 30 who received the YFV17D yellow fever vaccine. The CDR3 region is CASSLEVTGYTF. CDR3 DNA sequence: TGTGCCAGCAGCTTAGAGGTCACTGGCTACACCTTC.